The source of this TCR beta chain is a study of blood T cell repertoires in COVID-19. Participants were aged about 18 to 100 years from around 25 US areas. Participant-given clinical history determined each cohort assignment. Source study methods: Reference gene primers were amplified, and this amplification served to estimate nucleated cell counts. Clones were sequenced by immunoSEQ multiplex PCR, and TCRdb holds only the in-frame ones, with some missing. V and J calls and clone size are copied from that table; D and trimming were computed from the DNA. The sample comprises 200,000 or so clones, over 75% of which are singletons, and about 3.5% rests with the top ten. V lost 6 bases and J 4 bases, leaving 16 bases between the germline ends. Germline V gene sequence: CDR1 LNHDA, CDR2 SQIVND (reference sequence). This CDR3 is 14 amino acids long.

The chain has TRBV19 and TRBJ2-7; D is possibly TRBD1 (5 bases). The sample taken for sequencing was PBMCs or T cells enriched from blood (not recorded which). The receptor was isolated from a woman in her twenties or thirties who had been exposed to COVID-19. This chain's CDR3 is CASSRDVTGYEQYF. The CDR3 region has the DNA TGTGCCAGTAGCCGCGATGTCACAGGTTACGAGCAGTACTTC.